These 8 T cell receptor beta chains were all obtained from the same sample, sequenced in a study of shared clonotypes between healthy human individuals. Sequencing used immunoSEQ multiplex PCR; TCRdb keeps in-frame clones, though not all of them. The sample shows under 2.5 million clones, about nine tenths of them seen only once. The sample comprised naive CD4+ T cells from PBMCs. Indicated subset: CD45RA+ positively selected. The origin of the receptors is a man aged 18 to 30 in good health. Some clones in this sample may be carry-over from other donors' samples.

V gene TRBV15 combines with J gene TRBJ2-2; D unresolved. The CDR3 has 13 residues. V lost 10 bases, J lost 4 bases, and 13 bases lay in between. CDR1 and CDR2 from the germline V gene are LNHNV and YYDKDF (reference sequence). Here the CDR3 reads CARGTRATGELFF. The CDR3 nucleotides read TGTGCCAGAGGAACGCGAGCCACCGGGGAGCTGTTTTTT.

V gene TRBV28 combines with J gene TRBJ1-3; the match to TRBD1 covers 7 bases. The CDR3 is made up of 15 amino acids. The germline V gene encodes CDR1 MDHEN and CDR2 SYDVKM. The junction had 9 bases not matched to a gene; V was cut back by 6 bases and J by 4 bases. CDR3 loop: CASSQRTGFGNTIYF. CDR3 sequence (DNA): TGTGCCAGCAGCCAGAGGACAGGATTCGGAAACACCATATATTTT.

This clone was counted once. The chain combines TRBV28 with TRBJ2-7; no clear D. Germline V gene sequence: CDR1 MDHEN, CDR2 SYDVKM. The CDR3 sequence is 15 residues long. V shed 3 bases and J shed 2 bases, with 14 bases lying between them. CDR3: CASSFIRATTYEQYF. In nucleotides, the CDR3 is TGTGCCAGCAGTTTCATCCGGGCAACAACCTACGAGCAGTACTTC.

The CDR3 nucleotides are TGTGCCAGCAGTACCTCCTTCTCCTACGAGCAGTACTTC. Protein sequence: CASSTSFSYEQYF. The gene calls are TRBV27 and TRBJ2-7; no definite D call. There are 13 residues in the CDR3. CDR1 MNHEY and CDR2 SMNVEV come from the germline V gene (reference sequence). V dropped 5 bases and J dropped 0 bases, with 8 bases sitting between them.

This rearrangement joins TRBV10-3 to TRBJ2-3; no firm D call. This CDR3 has 14 residues. Germline assignment: CDR1 ENHRY and CDR2 SYGVKD. Trimming removed 7 bases at V and 1 base at J, with 12 bases between. The DNA for the CDR3 is TGTGCCATCACCGACCCCCAACGCACAGATACGCAGTATTTT. Its protein is CAITDPQRTDTQYF.

This rearrangement joins TRBV27 to TRBJ2-7; 9 bases map to TRBD1. The CDR3 covers 17 residues. Trimming took 5 bases from V and 2 from J; bases not matched to a gene: 13. Germline V gene sequence: CDR1 MNHEY, CDR2 SMNVEV (reference sequence). CDR3 loop: CASSLKPGQGSPYEQYF. CDR3 bases: TGTGCCAGCAGTCTGAAACCGGGACAGGGATCCCCCTACGAGCAGTACTTC.

This rearrangement joins TRBV11-2 to TRBJ2-3; D assignment may be TRBD1 or TRBD2 (5 bases each). The CDR3 has 17 residues. The germline V gene encodes CDR1 SGHAT and CDR2 FQNNGV. The V end was cut by 5 bases, the J end by 1 base, with 19 bases between. For the CDR3, the DNA is TGTGCCAGCAGCCCCGGGGCATCTAGCTGGGGCACAGATACGCAGTATTTT. Its protein is CASSPGASSWGTDTQYF.

In this sample, this clone turned up once. This chain joins TRBV28 and TRBJ2-3; D call uncertain. The length of the CDR3 is 15 residues. Germline CDR1 reads MDHEN; CDR2 reads SYDVKM. V was trimmed by 5 bases and J by 6 bases, leaving 18 bases between them. The CDR3 region has the DNA TGTGCCAGCAGTCCCCCATTTACGTTAAAGGATACGCAGTATTTT. It translates to CASSPPFTLKDTQYF.